This T cell receptor beta chain comes out of a study of CD8+ T cells in alopecia areata. Stated treatment: oral pan-JAK inhibitor, 5-10 mg twice daily. The investigators collected lesional scalp punch biopsies and peripheral blood from alopecia areata patients. Trimming cost V 4 bases and J 4 bases, with 10 bases left between them. There are 13 residues in the CDR3. The V gene's germline CDR1 is SNHLY and CDR2 FYNNEI. The authors extracted RNA and reverse transcribed it into cDNA as the sequencing template. The method was immunoSEQ multiplex PCR; TCRdb's version includes in-frame clones alone and lacks a portion of them. The data hold about 190,000 clones, with 60% observed a single time.

The clonotype comes from a human donor with alopecia areata. The sequencing used CD4+ T cells sorted from blood, collected at week 24, from a patient treated with tofacitinib. This chain links TRBV2 with TRBJ1-2; D remains ambiguous. The CDR3 sequence: CASSARIGYGYTF. CDR3 bases: TGTGCCAGCAGTGCGAGGATTGGCTATGGCTACACCTTC.